Listed below are T cell receptor beta chains from one sample, sequenced in a study of T cell responses to AZD1222 COVID-19 vaccine. Using immunoSEQ multiplex PCR, the repertoire was profiled, and TCRdb retains in-frame clones only, with some absent. Of 150,000 to 200,000 clones in the sample, approximately 90% were seen once. The sequencing used peripheral blood, collected 28 days after the second dose of the MenACWY control vaccine. These receptors originate from an adult who received the MenACWY meningococcal vaccine as a control. The CDR3 runs from the conserved cysteine through the conserved F or W. Each record gives: CDR3 protein, clone size, CDR3 length, J gene, V gene. Some rows mark clone size as missing; the rest say once, few, many or name a class of expanded clone.

CDR3aa: CASSHRRMGYEQYF; abundance: -; len: 14; j_gene: TRBJ2-7; v_gene: TRBV4-2
CDR3aa: CASSPEVGSYNEQFF; abundance: -; len: 15; j_gene: TRBJ2-1; v_gene: TRBV3-1/TRBV3-2
CDR3aa: CASSLRGYNEQFF; abundance: -; len: 13; j_gene: TRBJ2-1; v_gene: TRBV3-1/TRBV3-2
CDR3aa: CASSQLGYGEKLFF; abundance: -; len: 14; j_gene: TRBJ1-4; v_gene: TRBV4-3
CDR3aa: CASSTLRDRGQFNTEAFF; abundance: -; len: 18; j_gene: TRBJ1-1; v_gene: TRBV19
CDR3aa: CASSLQSPGPNEQFF; abundance: -; len: 15; j_gene: TRBJ2-1; v_gene: TRBV10-2
CDR3aa: CASGDRYGYTF; abundance: -; len: 11; j_gene: TRBJ1-2; v_gene: TRBV12-3/TRBV12-4
CDR3aa: CASRDLASYEQYF; abundance: -; len: 13; j_gene: TRBJ2-7; v_gene: TRBV5-6
CDR3aa: CASSSTKAPEYPQETQYF; abundance: few; len: 18; j_gene: TRBJ2-5; v_gene: TRBV28
CDR3aa: CASSQHVGLASLAKNIQYF; abundance: once; len: 19; j_gene: TRBJ2-4; v_gene: TRBV3-1/TRBV3-2
CDR3aa: CASSLAPGELFF; abundance: -; len: 12; j_gene: TRBJ2-2; v_gene: TRBV7-9
CDR3aa: CASSLANRAGTEAFF; abundance: -; len: 15; j_gene: TRBJ1-1; v_gene: TRBV5-6
CDR3aa: CASSLETGGTEAFF; abundance: -; len: 14; j_gene: TRBJ1-1; v_gene: TRBV28
CDR3aa: CASSLGLQVYEQYF; abundance: -; len: 14; j_gene: TRBJ2-7; v_gene: TRBV7-2
CDR3aa: CASSPRGATNEKLFF; abundance: -; len: 15; j_gene: TRBJ1-4; v_gene: TRBV9
CDR3aa: CASSLWGRGVNTEAFF; abundance: -; len: 16; j_gene: TRBJ1-1; v_gene: TRBV28